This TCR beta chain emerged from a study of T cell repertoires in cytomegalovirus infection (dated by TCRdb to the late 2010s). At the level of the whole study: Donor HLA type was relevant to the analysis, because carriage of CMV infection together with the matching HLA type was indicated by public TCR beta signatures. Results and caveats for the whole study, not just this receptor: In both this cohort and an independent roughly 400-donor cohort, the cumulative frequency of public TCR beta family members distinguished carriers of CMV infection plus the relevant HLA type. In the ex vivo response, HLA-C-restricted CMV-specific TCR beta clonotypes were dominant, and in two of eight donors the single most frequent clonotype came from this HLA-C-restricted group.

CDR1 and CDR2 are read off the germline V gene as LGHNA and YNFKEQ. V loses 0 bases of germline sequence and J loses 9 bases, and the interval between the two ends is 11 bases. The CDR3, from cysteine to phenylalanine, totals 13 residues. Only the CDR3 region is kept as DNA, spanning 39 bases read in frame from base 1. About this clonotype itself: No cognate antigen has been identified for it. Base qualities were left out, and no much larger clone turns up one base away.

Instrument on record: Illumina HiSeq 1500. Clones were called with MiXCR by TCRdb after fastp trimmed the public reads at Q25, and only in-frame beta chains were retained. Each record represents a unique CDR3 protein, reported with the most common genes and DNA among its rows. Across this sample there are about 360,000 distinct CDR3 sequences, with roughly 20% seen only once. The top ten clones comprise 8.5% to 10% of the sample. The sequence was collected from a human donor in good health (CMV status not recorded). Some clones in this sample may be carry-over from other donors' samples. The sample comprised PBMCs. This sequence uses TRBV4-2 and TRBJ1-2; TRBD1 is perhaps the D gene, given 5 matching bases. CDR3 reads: CASSQDRVESYTF. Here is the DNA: TGTGCCAGCAGCCAAGACAGGGTGGAGAGCTACACCTTC.